The 24 T cell receptor beta chains given below trace back to one sample, sequenced in a study of CD8+ T cells in alopecia areata. Investigators isolated RNA and reverse transcribed it into cDNA to act as the sequencing template. Profiled with immunoSEQ multiplex PCR; TCRdb holds only in-frame clones, not every one. The sample was found to contain over 250,000 clones, and every one recurs. Cells that came from pooled cutaneous lymph nodes were sorted using CD4, CD8alpha, NKG2D, NKG2ACE and other markers. The sequencing input was CD4+ T cells sorted from a lymph node. The receptors shown here come from a C3H/HeJ mouse with alopecia areata. The MHC haplotype of the strain is H2-k.

Worth noting for this clone: Gene labels here are mouse ones. The read stops 4 residues short of the end of the CDR3; the missing end is completed from the germline J gene. This chain links TRBV17 with TRBJ2-5; D is ambiguous. Per germline, CDR1 MNHDT and CDR2 YYDKIL. This CDR3 comprises 16 residues. Trimming pared 2 bases from V and 0 bases from J, leaving 12 bases between. The DNA read from the CDR3 is TGTGCTAGCAGTAGAAGGCCTACAGTTAACCAAGAC. It encodes CASSRRPTVNQD. The entire CDR3 protein reads CASSRRPTVNQDTQYF. Complete variable domain (other parts from reference TRBV17 and TRBJ2-5): DTTVKQNPRYKLARVGKPVNLICSQTMNHDTMYWYQKKPNQAPKLLLFYYDKILNREADTFEKFQSSRPNNSFCSLYIGSAGLEYSAMYLCASSRRPTVNQDTQYFGPGTRLLVL.

As to this clone: Gene names refer to mouse genes. The read terminates 4 residues before the CDR3 end, so the remaining end is supplied by the germline J gene. The chain combines TRBV13-1 with TRBJ2-3; the D gene is possibly TRBD2 (6 bases). The CDR3 has 14 amino acids. Germline V gives CDR1 NSHNY, CDR2 SYGAGN. The V end lost 3 bases, the J end lost 0 bases, and 8 bases lay between the germline ends. This CDR3 is CASSVWGSAETLYF. The sequenced part of the CDR3 DNA is TGTGCCAGCAGTGTCTGGGGTAGTGCAGAA.

With regard to this clone: Mouse germline and gene names are used. The CDR3 end lies 4 residues beyond the end of the read and is filled in from the germline J gene. This chain uses TRBV13-1 with TRBJ1-2; 7 nucleotides match TRBD1. Trimming at V came to 2 bases and at J to 3 bases, leaving 4 bases not matched to a gene. Germline V gene data show CDR1 as NSHNY and CDR2 as SYGAGN. The CDR3 loop spans 14 amino acids. The part of the CDR3 DNA that was read is TGTGCCAGCAGTGAGAGGGGGCTGGACTCC. As protein: CASSERGLDS. The full CDR3 protein is CASSERGLDSDYTF.

This clone has just a few counts. Genes here carry mouse names. The observed sequence ends 4 residues before the CDR3 terminus, with the missing tail filled in from the germline J gene. The chain couples TRBV1 to TRBJ1-1, with D perhaps matching TRBD1 (6 bases). V lost 5 bases, J lost 4 bases, and 14 bases lay in between. Germline CDR1 NSQYPW, CDR2 LRSPGD (reference sequence). This CDR3 is built from 14 residues. The CDR3 sequence: CTCSPGGAVTEVFF. The DNA read from the CDR3 is TGCACCTGCAGTCCGGGGGGCGCGGTCACA.

Comment on this clone: Genes here carry mouse names. The read falls 4 residues short of the CDR3 end, and the missing part is taken from the germline J gene. The chain employs TRBV19 and TRBJ2-7; D is perhaps TRBD1 (6 bases). CDR1 is FNHDT, CDR2 SITEND, per germline (reference sequence). This CDR3 is 14 amino acids long. The CDR3 here is CASSPTGRGYEQYF. The sequenced CDR3 bases are TGTGCCAGCAGTCCTACAGGGAGAGGGTAT.

With respect to this clone: Here the gene names and germline are mouse. At the DNA level, this CDR3 is encoded by other sequences in the same sample as well. CDR3 in amino acids: CASSPQNYAEQFF. CDR3 DNA (partial): TGTGCCAGCAGTCCGCAGAACTATGCT. The chain couples TRBV19 to TRBJ2-1; no clear D gene. The read is 4 residues too short to cover the CDR3 end, so that end is filled in from the germline J gene. Germline V gene sequence: CDR1 FNHDT, CDR2 SITEND (reference sequence). CDR3 length: 13 amino acids. V shed 4 bases and J shed 1 base, with 6 bases lying between them.

This clone occurred a few times. Gene names are the mouse ones. The CDR3 extends 4 residues past the end of the read, so its final part is completed from the germline J gene. The chain recombines TRBV2 with TRBJ1-2, with a tentative D call TRBD1 (5 bases). CDR3 size: 13 residues. Looked up from germline, CDR1 is LGHNA and CDR2 is YSYQKL. Trimming left V 3 bases short and J 2 bases short, with 7 bases between. Partial CDR3 DNA: TGTGCCAGCAGCCACAACAGGAACTCC. This codes for CASSHNRNS. The full-length CDR3 reads as CASSHNRNSDYTF.

This clone came up a few times. The gene symbols are mouse symbols. The missing CDR3 end, 4 residues past where the read stops, is filled in from the germline J gene. V and J are TRBV5 and TRBJ2-7; D may be TRBD1 (6 bases). Germline values: CDR1 LGHNA, CDR2 YNLKQL (reference sequence). The V end was cut by 3 bases, the J end by 0 bases, with 9 bases between. The CDR3 extends over 14 amino acids. The CDR3 bases that were read are TGTGCCAGCAGCCACCCGGGACACTCCTAT. Translated, it gives CASSHPGHSY. The entire CDR3 protein is CASSHPGHSYEQYF.

This clone was found a few times. Germline and genes: mouse. The observed sequence ends 4 residues before the CDR3 terminus, with the missing tail filled in from the germline J gene. The sample has other DNA sequences that encode this CDR3 too. The genes are TRBV13-1 and TRBJ2-2, with a tentative D call TRBD2 (6 bases). This CDR3 spans 16 amino acids. With 0 bases removed from V and 0 bases from J, the gap between germline ends came to 9 bases. Germline V lookup: CDR1 NSHNY, CDR2 SYGAGN. Incomplete CDR3 DNA: TGTGCCAGCAGTGATGCCGGGGGGTCAAACACCGGG. It yields the protein CASSDAGGSNTG. The complete CDR3 reads CASSDAGGSNTGQLYF.

Only a few counts were recorded for this clone. Any gene name here is a mouse gene name. CDR3 DNA, as far as it was read: TGTGCCAGCGGTGACCCAGGGACAGGGCCA. Translating it yields CASGDPGTGP. In full, the CDR3 reads CASGDPGTGPEVFF. V gene TRBV13-2 combines with J gene TRBJ1-1, with 9 nucleotides matching TRBD1. The missing CDR3 end, 4 residues past where the read stops, is filled in from the germline J gene. Germline-derived CDR1 and CDR2 are NNHNN and SYGAGS (reference sequence). The CDR3 is 14 amino acids.

Details on this clone: The gene names here belong to mouse. The read gets to within 4 residues of the CDR3 end, and the germline J gene fills in the rest. The chain carries TRBV14 and TRBJ1-1; TRBD1 is a possible D gene (5 bases). With 2 bases removed from V and 3 bases from J, the gap between germline ends came to 11 bases. This CDR3 is built from 14 residues. Germline values: CDR1 SGHDT, CDR2 FRDEAV. This CDR3 reads CASSLPGGDTEVFF. Incomplete CDR3 DNA: TGTGCCAGCAGTTTACCGGGGGGAGACACA.

This clone was observed a few times. The genes and germline here are from mouse. The read stops 4 residues short of the end of the CDR3; the missing end is completed from the germline J gene. The chain is built from TRBV13-1 and TRBJ2-1; the match to TRBD2 covers 12 bases. Germline-derived CDR1 and CDR2 are NSHNY and SYGAGN. After removal of 1 base from V and 4 bases from J, the junction contained 6 bases not matched to a gene. This CDR3 is built from 17 residues. The CDR3 sequence: CASSDNDWGGAYAEQFF. The sequenced part of the CDR3 DNA is TGTGCCAGCAGTGATAATGACTGGGGGGGCGCTTATGCT.

This clone was seen a handful of times. Gene labels here are mouse ones. The read terminates 4 residues ahead of where the CDR3 ends, so the germline J gene completes it. Other DNA sequences in the same sample also yield this CDR3. This chain joins TRBV17 and TRBJ1-1; D may be TRBD1 (5 bases). The CDR3 sequence is 13 residues long. CDR1 MNHDT and CDR2 YYDKIL come from the germline V gene. V was pared by 3 bases and J by 1 base, with 6 bases between. CDR3 DNA (partial): TGTGCTAGCAGTAGGAGGGGGAACACA. It specifies CASSRRGNT. From start to end, the CDR3 is CASSRRGNTEVFF.

This clone was found a few times. Gene names are the mouse ones. The read halts 4 residues ahead of the CDR3 end, with the missing end drawn from the germline J gene. The chain employs TRBV13-2 and TRBJ2-5; 8 bases map to TRBD2. Looked up from germline, CDR1 is NNHNN and CDR2 is SYGAGS (reference sequence). The CDR3 extends over 16 amino acids. The J segment lost 0 bases and the V segment lost 0 bases, leaving 3 bases of the junction unmatched. Incomplete CDR3 DNA: TGTGCCAGCGGTGATGCTAACTGGGGGAACCAAGAC. Translating gives CASGDANWGNQD. The entire CDR3 sequence reads CASGDANWGNQDTQYF.

This clone was counted between two and nine times. Gene names refer to mouse genes. The sequence runs out 4 residues before the end of the CDR3; the remainder is reconstructed from the germline J gene. This chain joins TRBV13-1 and TRBJ2-1, with 9 nucleotides matching TRBD1. From germline, CDR1 is NSHNY and CDR2 SYGAGN. V lost 5 bases and J lost 4; bases outside the gene matches: 10. This CDR3 contains 16 residues. The covered CDR3 bases are TGTGCCAGCAGCTGGGACAGGGAGGGAAGATATGCT. Translated, it gives CASSWDREGRYA. The entire CDR3 sequence reads CASSWDREGRYAEQFF.

There are a few counts of this clone. Mouse names are used for the genes. The read is 4 residues too short to cover the CDR3 end, so that end is filled in from the germline J gene. In the same sample, other DNA sequences code for this CDR3. This chain connects TRBV13-3 to TRBJ2-5; 7 bases line up with TRBD2. In germline, CDR1 is NNHDY, CDR2 SYVADS. V lost 0 bases, J lost 0 bases, and 1 base stayed unmatched. CDR3 size: 15 residues. CDR3 protein: CASSDDWGNQDTQYF. The CDR3 bases that were read are TGTGCCAGCAGTGATGACTGGGGTAACCAAGAC.

As to this clone: Mouse names are used for the genes. The CDR3 protein is CASGDEGLQDTQYF. The covered CDR3 bases are TGTGCCAGCGGTGATGAGGGGTTGCAAGAC. This chain connects TRBV13-2 to TRBJ2-5, with D possibly TRBD1 on 5 matching bases. The read is 4 residues too short to cover the CDR3 end, so that end is filled in from the germline J gene. Germline V gene lookup returns CDR1 NNHNN and CDR2 SYGAGS (reference sequence). The CDR3 length is 14 residues. Deletions cut 0 bases from V and 3 bases from J, with 8 bases between.

The table lists this clone with a few counts. Gene names follow the mouse nomenclature. The missing CDR3 end, 4 residues past where the read stops, is filled in from the germline J gene. This sample includes further DNA sequences coding for the same CDR3. The chain has TRBV1 and TRBJ2-3, with 10 bases aligning to TRBD2. CDR1 and CDR2 (germline): NSQYPW, LRSPGD (reference sequence). The CDR3 has 15 residues. The V gene end was trimmed by 5 bases and the J gene end by 0 bases; junction bases not matched to a gene: 2. CDR3 protein: CTCSPGGASAETLYF. The part of the CDR3 DNA that was read is TGCACCTGCAGTCCTGGGGGGGCTAGTGCAGAA.

Worth noting for this clone: Gene labels here are mouse ones. The CDR3 spells CASSRWVMDTEVFF. The DNA read from the CDR3 is TGTGCCAGCAGTAGGTGGGTAATGGACACA. V and J are TRBV19 and TRBJ1-1; D remains ambiguous. The DNA ends 4 residues before the CDR3 does, and the rest of the CDR3 is filled in from the germline J gene. The germline gives CDR1 FNHDT, CDR2 SITEND (reference sequence). The germline V and J ends were trimmed by 3 bases and 3 bases, with 12 bases remaining between them. The CDR3 contains 14 residues.

About this clone itself: The gene names here belong to mouse. Read sequence stops 4 residues before the CDR3 end, and the germline J gene provides the missing end. The sample holds other DNA sequences that translate to the same CDR3. V gene TRBV13-2 combines with J gene TRBJ2-7; D not certain. This CDR3 has 13 residues. Per germline, CDR1 NNHNN and CDR2 SYGAGS (reference sequence). Trimming stripped 0 bases from V and 3 bases from J, with 7 bases between. The part of the CDR3 DNA that was read is TGTGCCAGCGGTGATGCAGACAACTAT. Translated: CASGDADNY. The entire CDR3 is CASGDADNYEQYF.

To note about this clone: Gene names refer to mouse genes. The read falls 4 residues short of the CDR3 end, and the missing part is taken from the germline J gene. This chain connects TRBV1 to TRBJ2-7; 7 bases match TRBD1. Germline CDR1 reads NSQYPW; CDR2 reads LRSPGD (reference sequence). This CDR3 has 14 amino acids. CDR3 in amino acids: CTCSVRDRPYEQYF. Partial CDR3 DNA: TGCACCTGCAGTGTCCGGGACAGACCTTAT.

Details on this clone: Genes and germline come from the mouse. The read ends 4 residues before the CDR3 terminus; that terminus is restored from the germline J gene. This chain joins TRBV13-1 and TRBJ2-2, with 7 nucleotides matching TRBD2. CDR3 size: 16 residues. The germline gives CDR1 NSHNY, CDR2 SYGAGN. With V trimmed by 3 bases and J by 0 bases, 5 bases remained unmatched. The part of the CDR3 DNA that was read is TGTGCCAGCAGTGGGGGGACTGTTGCAAACACCGGG. Protein: CASSGGTVANTG. In full, the CDR3 is CASSGGTVANTGQLYF.

This clone was detected many times. Gene names denote mouse genes. The read terminates 4 residues ahead of where the CDR3 ends, so the germline J gene completes it. The V call is TRBV16, the J call TRBJ1-2; the D gene is possibly TRBD1 (6 bases). Deletions cut 5 bases from V and 1 base from J, with 14 bases between. The CDR3 totals 15 residues. Germline assignment: CDR1 SGHSA and CDR2 FRNQAP. CDR3 loop: CASSRAGEENSDYTF. The sequenced CDR3 bases are TGTGCAAGCAGCCGAGCAGGGGAAGAAAACTCC.

As to this clone: The gene names given are mouse names. From the germline J gene comes the end of the CDR3, since the read stops 4 residues before it. The chain has TRBV13-1 and TRBJ2-2; no clear D gene. The CDR3 spans 14 residues. V gave up 2 bases and J gave up 3 bases, with 8 bases separating them. Germline V CDR1 and CDR2: NSHNY, SYGAGN. This CDR3 is CASSESEHTGQLYF. The sequenced CDR3 bases are TGTGCCAGCAGTGAGTCAGAACACACCGGG.